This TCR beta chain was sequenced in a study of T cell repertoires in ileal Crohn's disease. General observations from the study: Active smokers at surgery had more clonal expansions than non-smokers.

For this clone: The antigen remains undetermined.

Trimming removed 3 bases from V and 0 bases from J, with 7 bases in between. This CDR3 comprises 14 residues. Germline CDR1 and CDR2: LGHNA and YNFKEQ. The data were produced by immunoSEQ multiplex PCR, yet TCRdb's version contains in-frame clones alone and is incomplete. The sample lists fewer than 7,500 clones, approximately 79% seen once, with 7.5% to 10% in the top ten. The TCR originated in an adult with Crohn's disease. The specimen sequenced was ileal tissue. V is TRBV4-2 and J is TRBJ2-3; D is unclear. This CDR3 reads CASSQPGSTDTQYF. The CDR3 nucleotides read TGTGCCAGCAGCCAGCCGGGTAGCACAGATACGCAGTATTTT.